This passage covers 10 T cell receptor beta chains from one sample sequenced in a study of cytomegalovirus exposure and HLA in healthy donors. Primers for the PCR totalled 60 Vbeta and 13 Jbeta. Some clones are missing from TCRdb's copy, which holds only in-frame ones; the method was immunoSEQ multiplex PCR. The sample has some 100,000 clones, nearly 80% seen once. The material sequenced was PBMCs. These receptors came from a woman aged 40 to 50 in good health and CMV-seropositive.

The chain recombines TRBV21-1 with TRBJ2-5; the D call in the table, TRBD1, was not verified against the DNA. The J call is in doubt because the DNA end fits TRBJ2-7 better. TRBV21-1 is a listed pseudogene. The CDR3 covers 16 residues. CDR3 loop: CASSPQAHRGGYEQYF. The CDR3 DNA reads TGTGCCAGCAGCCCCCAGGCCCACAGGGGTGGGTACGAGCAGTACTTC.

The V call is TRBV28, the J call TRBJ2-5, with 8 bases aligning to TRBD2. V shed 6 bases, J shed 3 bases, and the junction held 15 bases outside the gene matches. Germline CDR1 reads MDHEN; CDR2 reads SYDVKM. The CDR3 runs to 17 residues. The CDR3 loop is CASSFSPSGSGEETQYF. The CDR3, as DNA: TGTGCCAGCAGCTTTTCCCCAAGCGGGAGTGGGGAAGAGACCCAGTACTTC.

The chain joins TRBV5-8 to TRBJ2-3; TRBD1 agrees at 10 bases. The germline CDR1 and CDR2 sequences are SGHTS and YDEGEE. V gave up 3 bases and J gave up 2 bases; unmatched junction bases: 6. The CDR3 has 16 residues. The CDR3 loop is CASSYGTGENTDTQYF. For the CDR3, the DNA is TGTGCCAGCAGCTATGGGACAGGGGAAAACACAGATACGCAGTATTTT.

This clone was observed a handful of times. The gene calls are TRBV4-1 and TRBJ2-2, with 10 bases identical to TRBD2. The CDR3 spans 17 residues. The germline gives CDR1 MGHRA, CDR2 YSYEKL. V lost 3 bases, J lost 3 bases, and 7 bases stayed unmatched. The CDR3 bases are TGCGCCAGCAGCCAGGAGCAAGCGGGAGGGGACACCGGGGAGCTGTTTTTT. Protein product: CASSQEQAGGDTGELFF.

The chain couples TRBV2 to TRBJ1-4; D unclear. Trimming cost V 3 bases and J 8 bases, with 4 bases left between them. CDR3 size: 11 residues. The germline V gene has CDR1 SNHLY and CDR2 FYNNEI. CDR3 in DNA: TGTGCCAGCAGTGATCAAGAAAAACTGTTTTTT. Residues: CASSDQEKLFF. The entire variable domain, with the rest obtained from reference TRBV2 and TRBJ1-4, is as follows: EPEVTQTPSHQVTQMGQEVILRCVPISNHLYFYWYRQILGQKVEFLVSFYNNEISEKSEIFDDQFSVERPDGSNFTLKIRSTKLEDSAMYFCASSDQEKLFFGSGTQLSVL.

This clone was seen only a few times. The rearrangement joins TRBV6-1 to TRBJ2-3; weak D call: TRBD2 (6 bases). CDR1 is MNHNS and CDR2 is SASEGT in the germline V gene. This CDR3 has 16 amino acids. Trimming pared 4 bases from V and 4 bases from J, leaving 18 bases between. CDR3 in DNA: TGTGCCAGCAGTGCTTATGTGGACCCTAGCGCAGATACGCAGTATTTT. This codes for CASSAYVDPSADTQYF.

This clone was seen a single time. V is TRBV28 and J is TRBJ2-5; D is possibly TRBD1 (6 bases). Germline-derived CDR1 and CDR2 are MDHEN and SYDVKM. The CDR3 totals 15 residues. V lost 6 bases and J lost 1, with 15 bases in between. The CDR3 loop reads CASSQTDRIQETQYF. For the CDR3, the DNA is TGTGCCAGCAGCCAGACCGACAGGATCCAAGAGACCCAGTACTTC.

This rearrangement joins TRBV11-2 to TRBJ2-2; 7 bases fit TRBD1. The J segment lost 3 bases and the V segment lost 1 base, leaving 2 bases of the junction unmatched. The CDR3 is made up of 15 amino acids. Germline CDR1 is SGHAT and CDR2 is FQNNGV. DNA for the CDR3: TGTGCCAGCAGCTTAGGCGACAGGGACACCGGGGAGCTGTTTTTT. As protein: CASSLGDRDTGELFF.

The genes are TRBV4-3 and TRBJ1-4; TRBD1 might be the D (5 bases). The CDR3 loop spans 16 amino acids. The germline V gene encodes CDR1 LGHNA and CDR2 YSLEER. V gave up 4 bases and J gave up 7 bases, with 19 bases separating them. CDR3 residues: CASSLLPGGSGEKLFF. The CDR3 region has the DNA TGCGCCAGCAGCCTCCTCCCCGGGGGTTCGGGTGAAAAACTGTTTTTT.

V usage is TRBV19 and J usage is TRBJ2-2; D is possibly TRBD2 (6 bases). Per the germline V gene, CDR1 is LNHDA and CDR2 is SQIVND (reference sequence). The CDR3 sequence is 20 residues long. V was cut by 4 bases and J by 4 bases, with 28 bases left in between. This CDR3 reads CASSNKGQGLLSDSTGELFF. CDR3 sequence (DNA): TGTGCCAGTAGTAACAAAGGCCAGGGACTTCTAAGTGACTCCACCGGGGAGCTGTTTTTT.